This T cell receptor (beta chain) was retrieved from a study of blood T cells in healthy people across ages. On this clonotype: No antigen is known for it.

It was with a sample-barcoded 5' primer and a J-beta primer mix that a second PCR of about 6 to 11 cycles was run. Each cDNA molecule received a tag from a template-switch adaptor that had 12 random nucleotides. TCRdb ran MiXCR on the 5' RACE reads and lists one entry per CDR3 protein. The sample gives roughly 730,000 distinct CDR3 sequences, 45% to 70% of which show up once; roughly 25% is in the top ten. Study-wide results and limits: Long-lived donors carried more naive CD4+ cells and greater diversity than aged donors.

The donors, healthy Caucasians from Russia, were aged about 6 to 95. Extracted total RNA amounted to at least 5.5 micrograms for each sample. The ends lost 1 base at V and 5 bases at J; junction bases unmatched: 10. This CDR3 spans 16 amino acids. Germline loops: CDR1 SGHTA, CDR2 FQGNSA. Sequences were obtained from blood. The sequence was collected from a man aged 40-49 years in good health. This chain uses TRBV7-2 with TRBJ2-5; 7 bases fit TRBD1. The DNA for the CDR3 is TGTGCCAGCAGCTTAGAGACAGGGATCCTTTGGGAGACCCAGTACTTC. Translation gives CASSLETGILWETQYF.